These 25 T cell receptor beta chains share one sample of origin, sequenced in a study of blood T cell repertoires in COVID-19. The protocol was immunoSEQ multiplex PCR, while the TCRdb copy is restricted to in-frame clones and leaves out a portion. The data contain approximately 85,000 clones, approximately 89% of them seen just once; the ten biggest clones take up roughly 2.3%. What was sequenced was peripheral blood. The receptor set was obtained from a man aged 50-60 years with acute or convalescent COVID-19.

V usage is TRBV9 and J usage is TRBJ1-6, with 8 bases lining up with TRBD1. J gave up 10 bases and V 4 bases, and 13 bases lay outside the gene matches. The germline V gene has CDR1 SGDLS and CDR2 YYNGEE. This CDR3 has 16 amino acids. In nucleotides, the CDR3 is TGTGCCAGCAGCCCCCGATGGGACAGGCTGGGCTCACCCCTCCACTTT. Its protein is CASSPRWDRLGSPLHF.

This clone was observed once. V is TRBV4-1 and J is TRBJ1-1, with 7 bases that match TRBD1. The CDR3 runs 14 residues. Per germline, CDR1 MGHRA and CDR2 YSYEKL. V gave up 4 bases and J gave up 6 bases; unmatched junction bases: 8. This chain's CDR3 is CASSLSQGYSEAFF. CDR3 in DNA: TGCGCCAGCAGCCTATCACAGGGGTACTCTGAAGCTTTCTTT.

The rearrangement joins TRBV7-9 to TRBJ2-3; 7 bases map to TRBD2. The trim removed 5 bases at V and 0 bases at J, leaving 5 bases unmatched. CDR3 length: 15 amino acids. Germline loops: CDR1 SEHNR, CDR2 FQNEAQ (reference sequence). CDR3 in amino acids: CASSSLAESTDTQYF. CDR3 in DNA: TGTGCCAGCAGCAGCCTAGCGGAGAGCACAGATACGCAGTATTTT. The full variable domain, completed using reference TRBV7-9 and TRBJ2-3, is DTGVSQNPRHKITKRGQNVTFRCDPISEHNRLYWYRQTLGQGPEFLTYFQNEAQLEKSRLLSDRFSAERPKGSFSTLEIQRTEQGDSAMYLCASSSLAESTDTQYFGPGTRLTVL.

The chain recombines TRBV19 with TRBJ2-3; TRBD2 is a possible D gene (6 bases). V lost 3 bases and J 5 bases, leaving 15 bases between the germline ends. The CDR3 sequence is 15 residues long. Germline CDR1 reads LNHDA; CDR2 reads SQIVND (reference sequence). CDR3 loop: CASSMVRGREDTQYF. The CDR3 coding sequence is TGTGCCAGTAGTATGGTACGTGGGCGGGAAGATACGCAGTATTTT.

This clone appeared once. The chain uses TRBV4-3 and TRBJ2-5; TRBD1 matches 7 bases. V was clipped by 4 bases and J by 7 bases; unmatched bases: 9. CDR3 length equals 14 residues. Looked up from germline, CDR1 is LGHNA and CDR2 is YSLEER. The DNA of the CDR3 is TGCGCCAGCAGCCTAAGCGACAGGGACGGGACCCAGTACTTC. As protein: CASSLSDRDGTQYF.

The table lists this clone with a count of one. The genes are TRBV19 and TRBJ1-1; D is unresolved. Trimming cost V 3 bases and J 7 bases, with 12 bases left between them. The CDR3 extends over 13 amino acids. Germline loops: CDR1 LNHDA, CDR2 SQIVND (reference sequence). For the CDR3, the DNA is TGTGCCAGTAGTATCTCAGGACTTAATGAAGCTTTCTTT. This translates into CASSISGLNEAFF.

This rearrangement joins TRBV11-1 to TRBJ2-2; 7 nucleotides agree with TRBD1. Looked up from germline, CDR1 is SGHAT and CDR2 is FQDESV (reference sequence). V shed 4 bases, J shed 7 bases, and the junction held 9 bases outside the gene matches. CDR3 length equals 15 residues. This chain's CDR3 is CASSSGQLGIGELFF. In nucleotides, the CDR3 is TGTGCCAGCAGCTCGGGACAGTTGGGGATCGGGGAGCTGTTTTTT.

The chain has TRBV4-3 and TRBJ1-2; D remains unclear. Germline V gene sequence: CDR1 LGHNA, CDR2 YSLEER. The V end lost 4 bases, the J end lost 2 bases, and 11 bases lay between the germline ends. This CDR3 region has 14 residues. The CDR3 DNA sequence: TGCGCCAGCAGCCCACGGACTCGGAACTATGGCTACACCTTC. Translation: CASSPRTRNYGYTF.

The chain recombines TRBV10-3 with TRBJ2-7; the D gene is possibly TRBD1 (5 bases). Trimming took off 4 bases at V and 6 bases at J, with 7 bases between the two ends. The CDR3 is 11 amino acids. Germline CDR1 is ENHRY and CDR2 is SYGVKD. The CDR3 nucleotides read TGTGCCATCAGTGTAGGGGCCGAGCAGTACTTC. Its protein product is CAISVGAEQYF.

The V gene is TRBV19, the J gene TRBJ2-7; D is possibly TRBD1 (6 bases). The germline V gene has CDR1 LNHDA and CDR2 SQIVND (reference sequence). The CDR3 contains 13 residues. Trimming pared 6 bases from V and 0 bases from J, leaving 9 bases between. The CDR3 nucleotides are TGTGCCAGTAGAGACAGGAGCTCCTACGAGCAGTACTTC. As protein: CASRDRSSYEQYF.

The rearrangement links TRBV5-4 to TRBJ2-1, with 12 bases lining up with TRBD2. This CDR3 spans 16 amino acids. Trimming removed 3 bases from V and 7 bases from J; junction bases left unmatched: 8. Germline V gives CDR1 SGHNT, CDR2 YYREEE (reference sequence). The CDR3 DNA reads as TGTGCCAGCAGCTGGGCGACTAGCGGGAGTCTTAATGAGCAGTTCTTC. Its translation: CASSWATSGSLNEQFF.

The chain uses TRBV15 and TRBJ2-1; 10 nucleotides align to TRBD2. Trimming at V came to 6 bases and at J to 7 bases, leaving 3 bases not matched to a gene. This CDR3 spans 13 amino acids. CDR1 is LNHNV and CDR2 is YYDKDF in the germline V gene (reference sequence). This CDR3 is CATSLLAGNEQFF. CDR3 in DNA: TGTGCCACCAGTTTACTAGCGGGGAATGAGCAGTTCTTC.

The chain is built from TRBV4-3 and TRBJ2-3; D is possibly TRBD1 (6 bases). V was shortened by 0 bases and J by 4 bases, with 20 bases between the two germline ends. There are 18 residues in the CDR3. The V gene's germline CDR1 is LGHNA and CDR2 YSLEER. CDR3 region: CASSQERKLGGIPDTQYF. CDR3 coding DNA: TGCGCCAGCAGCCAAGAGAGGAAGTTAGGGGGTATCCCAGATACGCAGTATTTT.

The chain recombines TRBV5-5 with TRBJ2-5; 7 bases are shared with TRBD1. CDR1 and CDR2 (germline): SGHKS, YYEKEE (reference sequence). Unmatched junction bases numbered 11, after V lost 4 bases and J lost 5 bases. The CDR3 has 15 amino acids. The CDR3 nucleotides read TGTGCCAGCAGCCGGGACAGTCAATCGCCGGAGACCCAGTACTTC. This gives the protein CASSRDSQSPETQYF.

The CDR3: CASSFRGSYNSPLHF. The CDR3 coding sequence is TGTGCCAGCAGTTTCAGGGGATCCTATAATTCACCCCTCCACTTT. V usage is TRBV11-2 and J usage is TRBJ1-6, with D possibly being TRBD1 (6 bases). There are 15 residues in the CDR3. Germline V gene sequence: CDR1 SGHAT, CDR2 FQNNGV. V was pared by 6 bases and J by 1 base, with 10 bases between. The whole variable domain, filled in from reference TRBV11-2 and TRBJ1-6, reads EAGVAQSPRYKIIEKRQSVAFWCNPISGHATLYWYQQILGQGPKLLIQFQNNGVVDDSQLPKDRFSAERLKGVDSTLKIQPAKLEDSAVYLCASSFRGSYNSPLHFGNGTRLTVT.

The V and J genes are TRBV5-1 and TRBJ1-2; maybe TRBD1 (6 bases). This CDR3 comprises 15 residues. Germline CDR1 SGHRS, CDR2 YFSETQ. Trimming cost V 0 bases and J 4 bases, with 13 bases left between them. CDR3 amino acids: CASSLAPGVSYGYTF. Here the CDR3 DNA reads TGCGCCAGCAGCTTGGCACCAGGGGTTTCCTATGGCTACACCTTC.

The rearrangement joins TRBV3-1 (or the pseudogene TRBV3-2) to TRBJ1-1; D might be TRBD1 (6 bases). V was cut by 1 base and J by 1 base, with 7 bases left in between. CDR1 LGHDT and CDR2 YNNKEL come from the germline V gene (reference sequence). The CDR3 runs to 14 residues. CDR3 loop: CASSQAQGNTEAFF. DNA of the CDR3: TGTGCCAGCAGCCAAGCACAGGGGAACACTGAAGCTTTCTTT.

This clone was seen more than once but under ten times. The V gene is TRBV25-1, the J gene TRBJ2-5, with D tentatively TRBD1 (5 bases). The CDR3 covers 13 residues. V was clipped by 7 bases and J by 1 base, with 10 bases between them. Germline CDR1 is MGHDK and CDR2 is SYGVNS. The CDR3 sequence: CASTRTSQETQYF. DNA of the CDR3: TGTGCCAGCACCCGGACAAGCCAAGAGACCCAGTACTTC.

The CDR3 bases are TGCGCCAGCAGCTCAGAACCGACAGGGAGCACAGATACGCAGTATTTT. It is translated as CASSSEPTGSTDTQYF. The chain links TRBV5-1 to TRBJ2-3, with TRBD1 identical over 7 bases. This CDR3 has 16 residues. Germline V lookup: CDR1 SGHRS, CDR2 YFSETQ. V lost 3 bases to trimming and J lost 0 bases; unmatched junction nucleotides: 7. The whole variable domain, filled in from reference TRBV5-1 and TRBJ2-3, reads KAGVTQTPRYLIKTRGQQVTLSCSPISGHRSVSWYQQTPGQGLQFLFEYFSETQRNKGNFPGRFSGRQFSNSRSEMNVSTLELGDSALYLCASSSEPTGSTDTQYFGPGTRLTVL.

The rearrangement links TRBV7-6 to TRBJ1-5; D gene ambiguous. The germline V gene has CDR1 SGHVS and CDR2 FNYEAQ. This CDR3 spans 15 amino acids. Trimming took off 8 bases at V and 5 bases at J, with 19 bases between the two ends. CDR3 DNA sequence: TGTGCCAGCCGCATACAGTATGGTATGTATCAGCCCCAGCATTTT. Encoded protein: CASRIQYGMYQPQHF.

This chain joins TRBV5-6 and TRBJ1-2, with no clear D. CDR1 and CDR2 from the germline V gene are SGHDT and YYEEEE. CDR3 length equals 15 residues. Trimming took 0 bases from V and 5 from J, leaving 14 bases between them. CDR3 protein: CASSLALAGQYGYTF. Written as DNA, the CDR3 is TGTGCCAGCAGCTTGGCCCTCGCGGGTCAGTATGGCTACACCTTC.

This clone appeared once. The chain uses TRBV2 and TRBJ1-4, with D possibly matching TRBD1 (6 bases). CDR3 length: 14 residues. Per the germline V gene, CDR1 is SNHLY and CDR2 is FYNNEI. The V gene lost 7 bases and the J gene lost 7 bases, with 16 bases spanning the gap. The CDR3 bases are TGTGCCAGCAATCGGCAGGGGTTGGGTGAAAAACTGTTTTTT. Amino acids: CASNRQGLGEKLFF.

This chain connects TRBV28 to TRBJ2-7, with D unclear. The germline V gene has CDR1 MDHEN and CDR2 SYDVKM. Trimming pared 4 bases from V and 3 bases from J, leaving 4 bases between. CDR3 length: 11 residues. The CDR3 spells CASSYNYEQYF. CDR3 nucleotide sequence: TGTGCCAGCAGTTACAACTACGAGCAGTACTTC.

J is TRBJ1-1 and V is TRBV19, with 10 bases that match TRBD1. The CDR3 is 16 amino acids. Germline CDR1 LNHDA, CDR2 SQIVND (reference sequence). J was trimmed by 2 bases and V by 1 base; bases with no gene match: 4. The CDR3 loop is CASSIGGTGVNTEAFF. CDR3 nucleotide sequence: TGTGCCAGTAGTATAGGGGGGACAGGGGTAAACACTGAAGCTTTCTTT.

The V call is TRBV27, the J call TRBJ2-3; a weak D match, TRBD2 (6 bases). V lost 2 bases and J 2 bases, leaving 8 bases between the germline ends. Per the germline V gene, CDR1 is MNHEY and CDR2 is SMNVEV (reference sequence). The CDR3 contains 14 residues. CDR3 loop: CASSLGGTTDTQYF. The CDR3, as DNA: TGTGCCAGCAGTTTAGGGGGGACCACAGATACGCAGTATTTT.